The T cell receptor (beta chain) described here comes from a study of CD8 T cells in ankylosing spondylitis. CDR3 length: 13 residues. In germline, CDR1 is DFQATT, CDR2 SNEGSKA (reference sequence). Trimming removed 8 bases from V and 4 bases from J, with 16 bases in between. With molecular barcodes, quantitative 5'-RACE was used to make the TCR beta libraries. From the 5' RACE reads, TCRdb called clonotypes with MiXCR, one entry per CDR3 protein. There are some 52,000 distinct CDR3 sequences in the sample; 6.5% to 9% occur only once, and about 8.5% lies in the top ten. This clonotype showed up many times.

The chain combines TRBV20-1 with TRBJ2-3; D is perhaps TRBD1 (6 bases). Material: blood, either unsorted or a sorted T cell fraction (not recorded which). The receptor was derived from a female donor with ankylosing spondylitis or in good health (not recorded which). CDR3: CSSPGAEADTQYF. The CDR3 DNA reads as TGCAGTTCCCCAGGGGCGGAGGCAGATACGCAGTATTTT.